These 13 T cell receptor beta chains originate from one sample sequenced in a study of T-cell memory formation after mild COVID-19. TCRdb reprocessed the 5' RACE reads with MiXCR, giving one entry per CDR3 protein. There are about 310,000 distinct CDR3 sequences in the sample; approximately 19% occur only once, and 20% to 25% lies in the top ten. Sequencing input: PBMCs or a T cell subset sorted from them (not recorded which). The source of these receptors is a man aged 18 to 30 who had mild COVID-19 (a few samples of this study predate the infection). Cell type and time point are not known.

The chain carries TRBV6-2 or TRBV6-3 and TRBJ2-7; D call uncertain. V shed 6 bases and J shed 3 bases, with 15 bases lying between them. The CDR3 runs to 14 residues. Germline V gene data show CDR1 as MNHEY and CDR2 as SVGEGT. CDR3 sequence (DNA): TGTGCCAGCAGCCTCGCCTTCCGGGTCTACGAGCAGTACGTC. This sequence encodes CASSLAFRVYEQYV.

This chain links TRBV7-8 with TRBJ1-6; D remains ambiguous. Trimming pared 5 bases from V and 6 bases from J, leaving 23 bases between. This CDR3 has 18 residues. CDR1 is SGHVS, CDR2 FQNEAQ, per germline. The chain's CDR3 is CASSGPQTETVGNSPLHF. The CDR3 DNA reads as TGTGCCAGCAGCGGCCCCCAGACCGAAACTGTCGGTAATTCACCCCTCCACTTT.

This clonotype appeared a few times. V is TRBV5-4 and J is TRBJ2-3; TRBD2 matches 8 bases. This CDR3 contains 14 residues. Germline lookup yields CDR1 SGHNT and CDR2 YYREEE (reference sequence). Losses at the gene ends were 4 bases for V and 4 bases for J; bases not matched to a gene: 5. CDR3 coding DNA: TGTGCCAGCAGCCCGGGGGGGCAAGCAGATACGCAGTATTTT. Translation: CASSPGGQADTQYF.

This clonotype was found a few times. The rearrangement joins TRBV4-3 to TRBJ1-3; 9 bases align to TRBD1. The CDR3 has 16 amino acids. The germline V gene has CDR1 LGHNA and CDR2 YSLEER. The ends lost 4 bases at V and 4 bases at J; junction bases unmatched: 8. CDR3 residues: CASSLSTGGSGNTIYF. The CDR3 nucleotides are TGCGCCAGCAGCCTTTCCACAGGGGGCTCAGGAAACACCATATATTTT.

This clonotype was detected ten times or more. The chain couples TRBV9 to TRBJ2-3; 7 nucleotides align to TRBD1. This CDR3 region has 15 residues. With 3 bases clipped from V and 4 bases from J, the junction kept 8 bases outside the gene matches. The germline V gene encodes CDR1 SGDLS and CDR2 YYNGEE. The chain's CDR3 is CASSDVGGPPDTQYF. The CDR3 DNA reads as TGTGCCAGCAGCGATGTAGGGGGCCCCCCAGATACGCAGTATTTT. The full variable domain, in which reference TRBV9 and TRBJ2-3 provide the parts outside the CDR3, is DSGVTQTPKHLITATGQRVTLRCSPRSGDLSVYWYQQSLDQGLQFLIQYYNGEERAKGNILERFSAQQFPDLHSELNLSSLELGDSALYFCASSDVGGPPDTQYFGPGTRLTVL.

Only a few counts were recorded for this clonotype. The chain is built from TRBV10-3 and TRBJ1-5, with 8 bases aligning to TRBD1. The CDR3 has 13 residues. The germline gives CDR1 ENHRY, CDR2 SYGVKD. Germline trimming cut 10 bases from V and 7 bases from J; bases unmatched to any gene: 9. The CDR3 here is CATGSTGDQPQHF. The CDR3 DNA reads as TGTGCCACAGGATCGACAGGGGACCAGCCCCAGCATTTT.

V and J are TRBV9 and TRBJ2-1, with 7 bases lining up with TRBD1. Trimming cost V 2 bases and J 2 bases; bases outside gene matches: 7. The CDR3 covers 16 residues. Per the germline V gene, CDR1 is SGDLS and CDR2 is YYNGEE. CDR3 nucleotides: TGTGCCAGCAGCGTCTCGGGACAGCAAACCTACAATGAGCAGTTCTTC. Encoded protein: CASSVSGQQTYNEQFF. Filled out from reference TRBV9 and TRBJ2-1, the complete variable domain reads DSGVTQTPKHLITATGQRVTLRCSPRSGDLSVYWYQQSLDQGLQFLIQYYNGEERAKGNILERFSAQQFPDLHSELNLSSLELGDSALYFCASSVSGQQTYNEQFFGPGTRLTVL.

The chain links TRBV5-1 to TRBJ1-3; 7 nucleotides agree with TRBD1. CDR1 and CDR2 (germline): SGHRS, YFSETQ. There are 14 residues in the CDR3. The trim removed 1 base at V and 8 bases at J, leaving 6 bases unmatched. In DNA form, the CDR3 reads TGCGCCAGCAGCTTGTTTACAGGGGATGACACCATATATTTT. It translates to CASSLFTGDDTIYF.

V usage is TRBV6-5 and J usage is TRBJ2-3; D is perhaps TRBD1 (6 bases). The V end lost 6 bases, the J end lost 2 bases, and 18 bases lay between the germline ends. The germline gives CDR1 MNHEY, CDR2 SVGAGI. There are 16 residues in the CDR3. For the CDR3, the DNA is TGTGCCAGCAGCAGAAAAGGGGGACCCCCCACAGATACGCAGTATTTT. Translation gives CASSRKGGPPTDTQYF.

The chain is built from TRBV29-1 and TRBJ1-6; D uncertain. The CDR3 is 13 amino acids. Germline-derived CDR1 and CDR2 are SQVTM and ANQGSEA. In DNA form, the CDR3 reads TGCAGTGTGGGAGAGTCCTATAATTCACCCCTCCACTTT. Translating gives CSVGESYNSPLHF.

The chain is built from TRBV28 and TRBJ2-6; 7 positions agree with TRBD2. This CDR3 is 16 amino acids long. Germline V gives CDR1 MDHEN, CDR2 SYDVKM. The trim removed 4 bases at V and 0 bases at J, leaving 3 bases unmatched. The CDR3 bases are TGTGCCAGCAGTTCAGGCGGGAGCTCTGGGGCCAACGTCCTGACTTTC. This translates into CASSSGGSSGANVLTF.

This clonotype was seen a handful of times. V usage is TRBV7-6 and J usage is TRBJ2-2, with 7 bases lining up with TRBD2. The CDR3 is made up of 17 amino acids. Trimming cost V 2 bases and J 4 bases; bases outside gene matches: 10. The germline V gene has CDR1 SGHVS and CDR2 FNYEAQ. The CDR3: CASSLREGLGRTGELFF. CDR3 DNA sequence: TGTGCCAGCAGCTTAAGGGAGGGGCTCGGTCGCACCGGGGAGCTGTTTTTT. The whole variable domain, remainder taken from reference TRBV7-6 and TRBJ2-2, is GAGVSQSPRYKVTKRGQDVALRCDPISGHVSLYWYRQALGQGPEFLTYFNYEAQQDKSGLPNDRFSAERPEGSISTLTIQRTEQRDSAMYRCASSLREGLGRTGELFFGEGSRLTVL.

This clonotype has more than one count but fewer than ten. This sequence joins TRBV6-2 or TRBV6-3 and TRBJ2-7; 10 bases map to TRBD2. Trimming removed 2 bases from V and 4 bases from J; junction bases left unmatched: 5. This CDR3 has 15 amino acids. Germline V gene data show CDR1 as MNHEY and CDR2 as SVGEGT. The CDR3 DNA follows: TGTGCCAGCAGTTACGACGATAGCGGGGGGTACGAGCAGTACTTC. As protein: CASSYDDSGGYEQYF.